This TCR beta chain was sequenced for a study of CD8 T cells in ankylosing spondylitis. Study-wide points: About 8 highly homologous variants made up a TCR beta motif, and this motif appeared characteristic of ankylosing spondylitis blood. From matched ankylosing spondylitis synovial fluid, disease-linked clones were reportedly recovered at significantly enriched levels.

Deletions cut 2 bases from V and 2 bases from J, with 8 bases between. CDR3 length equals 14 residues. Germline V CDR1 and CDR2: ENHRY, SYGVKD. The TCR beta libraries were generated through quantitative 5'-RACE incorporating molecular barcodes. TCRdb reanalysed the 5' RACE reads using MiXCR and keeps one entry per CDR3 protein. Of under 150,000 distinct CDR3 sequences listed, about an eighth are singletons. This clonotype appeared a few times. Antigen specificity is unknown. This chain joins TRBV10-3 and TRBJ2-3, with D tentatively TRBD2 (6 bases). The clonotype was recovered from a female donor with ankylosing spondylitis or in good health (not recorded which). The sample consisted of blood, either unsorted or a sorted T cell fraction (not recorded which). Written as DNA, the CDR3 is TGTGCCATCAGTGAGGCTAGCGTCACAGATACGCAGTATTTT. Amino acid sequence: CAISEASVTDTQYF.